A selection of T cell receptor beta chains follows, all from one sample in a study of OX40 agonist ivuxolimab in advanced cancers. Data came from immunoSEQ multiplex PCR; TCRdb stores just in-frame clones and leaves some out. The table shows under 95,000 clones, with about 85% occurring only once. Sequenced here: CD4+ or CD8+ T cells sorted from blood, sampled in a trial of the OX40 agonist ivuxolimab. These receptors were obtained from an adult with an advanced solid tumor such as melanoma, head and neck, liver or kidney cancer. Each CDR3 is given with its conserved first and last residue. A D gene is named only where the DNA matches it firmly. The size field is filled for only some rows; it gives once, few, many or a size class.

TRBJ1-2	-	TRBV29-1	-	TGCAGCGTTCGTGGGGGGGATTTCCTCTACACCTTC	CSVRGGDFLYTF
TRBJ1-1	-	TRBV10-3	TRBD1	TGTGCCATCAGTGCGTTGACAGGGGACACTGAAGCTTTCTTT	CAISALTGDTEAFF
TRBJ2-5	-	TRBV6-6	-	TGTGCCACCACCGGGGGATCTCGAATATGGGAGACCCAGTACTTC	CATTGGSRIWETQYF
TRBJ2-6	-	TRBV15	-	TGTGCCACCAGCCACGATTTATCTGGGGCCAACGTCCTGACTTTC	CATSHDLSGANVLTF
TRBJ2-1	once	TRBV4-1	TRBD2	TGCGCCAGCAGCCCCCAAAGCGGGACCTACAATGAGCAGTTCTTC	CASSPQSGTYNEQFF
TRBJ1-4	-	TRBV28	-	TGTGCCAGCAGGACAACTAATGAAAAACTGTTTTTT	CASRTTNEKLFF
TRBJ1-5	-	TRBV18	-	TGTGCCAGCGTCGGGACGTATGATCAGCCCCAGCATTTT	CASVGTYDQPQHF
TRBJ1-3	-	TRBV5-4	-	TGTGCCAGCAGCTTGGAACGGAGGGAGGACACCATATATTTT	CASSLERREDTIYF
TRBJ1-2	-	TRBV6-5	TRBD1	TGTGCCAGCAGTATAAGACAGGGGGCGGATGGCTACACCTTC	CASSIRQGADGYTF
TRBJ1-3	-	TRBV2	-	TGTGCCAGCAGGAGCGGGCAGACCTCTGGAAACACCATATATTTT	CASRSGQTSGNTIYF
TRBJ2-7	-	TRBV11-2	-	TGTGCCAGCAGCTTCGTCGGAGGAGGGGACTACGAGCAGTACTTC	CASSFVGGGDYEQYF
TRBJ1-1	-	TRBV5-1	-	TGCGCCAGCAGCTTGGGTGGGCTCACTGAAGCTTTCTTT	CASSLGGLTEAFF
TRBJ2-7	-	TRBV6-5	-	TGTGCCAGCAGTTGGGGTGACGAGCAGTACTTC	CASSWGDEQYF
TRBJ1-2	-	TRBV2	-	TGTGCCAGCGTGGGAGGGGTTATTCCCACTGACTATGGCTACACCTTC	CASVGGVIPTDYGYTF
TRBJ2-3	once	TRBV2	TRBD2	TGTGCCAGCAGTGGTGGCGGGAGCTCGGCAGATACGCAGTATTTT	CASSGGGSSADTQYF
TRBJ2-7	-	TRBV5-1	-	TGCGCCAGCAGCTTGGAGGCAGGGAGCTCTTACGAGCAGTACTTC	CASSLEAGSSYEQYF
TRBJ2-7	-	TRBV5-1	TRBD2	TGCGCCAGCAGCTTGCAAGCGGGAGTAAGTGGGACCTACGAGCAGTACTTC	CASSLQAGVSGTYEQYF
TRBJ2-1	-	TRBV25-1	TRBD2	TGTGCCAGCAGTCGAGTAGCGGGAGGGGGCAATGAGCAGTTCTTC	CASSRVAGGGNEQFF
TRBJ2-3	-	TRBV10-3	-	TGTGCCATTGCCAGGGGTGAAGATACGCAGTATTTT	CAIARGEDTQYF
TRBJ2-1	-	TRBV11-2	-	TGTGCCAGCAGCTTTAGTAGCGGCTCCTACAATGAGCAGTTCTTC	CASSFSSGSYNEQFF
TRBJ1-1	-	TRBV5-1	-	TGCGCCAGCAGCCCAGGACGCGGGGACACTGAAGCTTTCTTT	CASSPGRGDTEAFF
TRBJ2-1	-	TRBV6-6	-	TGTGCCAGCAGTTACGGGGGCCCTAGCTCCTACAATGAGCAGTTCTTC	CASSYGGPSSYNEQFF
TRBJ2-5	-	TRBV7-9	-	TGTGCCAGCAGCTTCCCATGGAGCGGTGGGGGAGAGACCCAGTACTTC	CASSFPWSGGGETQYF
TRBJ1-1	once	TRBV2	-	TGTGCCAGCAGTGCCGACATAAACACTGAAGCTTTCTTT	CASSADINTEAFF
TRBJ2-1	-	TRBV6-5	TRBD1	TGTGCCAGCAGTTCAGGGGGCCAGGACAATGAGCAGTTCTTC	CASSSGGQDNEQFF
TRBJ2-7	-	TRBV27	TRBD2	TGTGCCAGCAGAACCCTAGCTACCGGGGGGGAGCAGTACTTC	CASRTLATGGEQYF
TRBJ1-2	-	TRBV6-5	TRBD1	TGTGCCAGCAGTTACTCTCCACAGGGGGCGCGTGGCTACACCTTC	CASSYSPQGARGYTF
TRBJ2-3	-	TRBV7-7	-	TGTGCTAGCAGCCCCGGTCAGACAGATACGCAGTATTTT	CASSPGQTDTQYF
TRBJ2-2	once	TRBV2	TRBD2	TGTGCCAGCAGGACCTGGACTAGCGGGGGGACGGGGGAGCTGTTTTTT	CASRTWTSGGTGELFF
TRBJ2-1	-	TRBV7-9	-	TGTGCCAGCTATTCATGGGGTGAGCAGTTCTTC	CASYSWGEQFF
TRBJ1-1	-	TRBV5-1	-	TGCGCCAGCAGCTTGGACAGACGGAACACTGAAGCTTTCTTT	CASSLDRRNTEAFF